This TCR beta chain was sequenced during a study of post-analysis software for immune sequencing data. Overall study context: Relapsing-remitting, secondary progressive and progressive-relapsing multiple sclerosis were all included among the disease courses.

V lost 0 bases and J 4 bases, leaving 12 bases between the germline ends. This CDR3 region has 15 residues. The V gene's germline CDR1 is MNHEY and CDR2 SVGAGI. The study, taken as a whole, reports: Samples sharing a preparation batch grouped tightly together when assessed by F measure. Roughly five TRBV segments were more frequent in patients than controls; TRBV5-6, TRBV5-1 and TRBV20-1 belonged to this group. Controls significantly exceeded multiple sclerosis patients in normalized Chao1 diversity.

Sequencing libraries made from TCR beta cDNA carried unique molecular identifiers. Researchers reported 400,000 to 550,000 cDNA molecules coming from around 1 to 9.1 million T cells. Using its own MiXCR run on the PCR reads, TCRdb lists one record per CDR3 protein. The sample records roughly 650,000 distinct CDR3 sequences, 59% being singletons. Turning to this clonotype: Its matching antigen is unknown.

The TCR comes from a girl aged 2 to 10 with multiple sclerosis. What was sequenced was blood. V and J are TRBV6-5 and TRBJ1-2; D is unresolved. The CDR3 sequence is CASSYSSAKSYGYTF. The DNA for the CDR3 is TGTGCCAGCAGTTACTCGTCGGCCAAGAGCTATGGCTACACCTTC.